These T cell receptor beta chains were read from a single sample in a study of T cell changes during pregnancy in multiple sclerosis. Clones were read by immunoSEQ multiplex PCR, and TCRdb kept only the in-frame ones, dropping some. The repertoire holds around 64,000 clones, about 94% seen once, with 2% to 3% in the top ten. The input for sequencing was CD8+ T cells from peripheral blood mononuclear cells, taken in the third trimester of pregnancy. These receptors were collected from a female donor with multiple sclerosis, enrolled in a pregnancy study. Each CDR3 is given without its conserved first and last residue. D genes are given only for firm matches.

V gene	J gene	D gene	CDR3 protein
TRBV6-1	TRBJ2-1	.	ASSEGADYNEQF
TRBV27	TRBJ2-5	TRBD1	ASSRTGYLETQY
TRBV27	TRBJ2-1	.	ASSLRSSFEQF
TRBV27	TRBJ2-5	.	ASSFDRNQETQY
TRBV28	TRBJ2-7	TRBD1	ASSLTSPGTGPYEQY
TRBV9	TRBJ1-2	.	ASSAHLT
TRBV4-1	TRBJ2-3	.	ASSQDPPFRDTQY
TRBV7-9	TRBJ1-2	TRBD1	ASSLSRGFRVGYT
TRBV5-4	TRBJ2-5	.	ASSLTGLGRETQY
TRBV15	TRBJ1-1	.	ATSDMLGGRPMNTEAF
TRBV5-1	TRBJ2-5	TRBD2	ASSLRPGLAGYTQY
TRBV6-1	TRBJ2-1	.	ASTSIVYSPSFF
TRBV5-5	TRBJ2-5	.	ASSAREVQETQY
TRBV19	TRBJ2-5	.	ASRKKTVPTKTQY
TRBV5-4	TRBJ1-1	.	ASSLRDEAF
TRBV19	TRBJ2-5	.	ARRDSQETQY
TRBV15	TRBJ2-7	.	ATSRQGNEQY
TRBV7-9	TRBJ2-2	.	ASQGFGDTGELF
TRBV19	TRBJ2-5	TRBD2	ASSMGGVAQY
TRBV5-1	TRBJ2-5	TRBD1	ASSSTGGAGQETQY
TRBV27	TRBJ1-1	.	ASSLGANTEAF
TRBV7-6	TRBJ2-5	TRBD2	ASIYAGELGETQY
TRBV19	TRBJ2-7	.	ASSAGQTPTYEQY
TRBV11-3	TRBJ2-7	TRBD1	ASSLAPGTGVYEQY
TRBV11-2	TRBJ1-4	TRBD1	ASSLTGEWWNEKLF
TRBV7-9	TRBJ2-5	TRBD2	ASSLMTSGRGQETQY
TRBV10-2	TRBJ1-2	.	ASSESTYGNGYT
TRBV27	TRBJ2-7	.	ASSLSAASYEQY
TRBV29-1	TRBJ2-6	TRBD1	SVEDWQGVSGANVLT
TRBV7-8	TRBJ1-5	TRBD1	ASSLEATGDLVGSNQPQH
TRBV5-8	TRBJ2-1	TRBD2	ASSLGLAGEQF
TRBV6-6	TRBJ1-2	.	ASCLDSNGGYT
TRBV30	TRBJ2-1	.	AWSYVTTGNEQF
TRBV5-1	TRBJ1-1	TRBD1	ASSFLGGAEAF
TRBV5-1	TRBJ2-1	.	ASSTVRDSYNEQF
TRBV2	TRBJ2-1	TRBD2	ASKRTSGYNEQF
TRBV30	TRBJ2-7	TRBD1	AWTDRGFVEQY
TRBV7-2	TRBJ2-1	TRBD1	ASKRDSSSYNEQF
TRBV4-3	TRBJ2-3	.	ASSQDFGGSTDTQY
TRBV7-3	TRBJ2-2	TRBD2	ASSSGLAGGSTGELF
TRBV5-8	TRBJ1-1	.	ASSLVLNTEAF
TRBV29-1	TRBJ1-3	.	SVSSGVGNTIY
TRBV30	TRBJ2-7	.	AGGGPPSYEQY
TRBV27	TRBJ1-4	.	ASGMEATNEKLF
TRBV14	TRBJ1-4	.	ASSHRGRNEKLF
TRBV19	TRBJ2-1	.	ASSIVPSSYNEQF
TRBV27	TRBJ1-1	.	ASSPPGQNTEAF
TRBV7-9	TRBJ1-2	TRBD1	ASSLAPGQSNYGYT
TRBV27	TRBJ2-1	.	ASSFSGNEQF
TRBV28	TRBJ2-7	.	ASSFLDSYEQY
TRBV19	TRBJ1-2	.	ASSMGGLDGYT
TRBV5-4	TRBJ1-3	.	ASSPTVAGNTIY
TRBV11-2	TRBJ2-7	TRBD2	ASSPGTSGGYEQY
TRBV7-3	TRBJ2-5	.	ASAPGLLAYQETQY
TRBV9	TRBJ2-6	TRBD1	ASSSGTGRSGANVLT
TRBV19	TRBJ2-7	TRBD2	ASSPGTSGWEQY
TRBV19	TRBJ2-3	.	ASRVSGTDTQY